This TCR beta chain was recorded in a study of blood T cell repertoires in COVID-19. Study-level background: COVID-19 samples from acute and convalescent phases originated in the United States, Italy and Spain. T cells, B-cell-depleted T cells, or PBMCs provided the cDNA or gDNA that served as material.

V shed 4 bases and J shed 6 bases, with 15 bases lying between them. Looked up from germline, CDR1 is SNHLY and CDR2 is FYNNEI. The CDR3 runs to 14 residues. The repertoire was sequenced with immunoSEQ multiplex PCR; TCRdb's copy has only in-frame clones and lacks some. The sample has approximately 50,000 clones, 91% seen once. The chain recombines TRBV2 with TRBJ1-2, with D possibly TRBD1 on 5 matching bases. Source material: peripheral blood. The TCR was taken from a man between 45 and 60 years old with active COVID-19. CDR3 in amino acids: CASSVEGDYHGYTF. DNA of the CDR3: TGTGCCAGCAGTGTGGAAGGGGACTACCATGGCTACACCTTC.